The 24 T cell receptor beta chains below were found in one sample sequenced in a study of graft-versus-host responses after intestinal transplantation. Sequencing was performed with immunoSEQ multiplex PCR; in TCRdb, only in-frame clones are kept and a portion is missing. The sample records approximately 3,000 clones, just over 90% being singletons. The sample here was bone marrow, taken around 350 days after transplant. The receptors were gathered from a human patient who received an intestinal transplant, so some T cells may come from the graft donor.

The rearrangement uses TRBV9 and TRBJ2-7; TRBD2 matches at 8 bases. There are 15 residues in the CDR3. V gave up 0 bases and J gave up 4 bases; unmatched junction bases: 6. The germline CDR1 and CDR2 sequences are SGDLS and YYNGEE. CDR3 in DNA: TGTGCCAGCAGCGTAGCTACTAGCGGAAAATACGAGCAGTACTTC. The encoded protein is CASSVATSGKYEQYF. Full variable domain (missing parts from reference TRBV9 and TRBJ2-7): DSGVTQTPKHLITATGQRVTLRCSPRSGDLSVYWYQQSLDQGLQFLIQYYNGEERAKGNILERFSAQQFPDLHSELNLSSLELGDSALYFCASSVATSGKYEQYFGPGTRLTVT.

The chain carries TRBV5-1 and TRBJ1-2; D ambiguous. Trimming took 4 bases from V and 6 from J, leaving 13 bases between them. CDR1 and CDR2 from the germline V gene are SGHRS and YFSETQ. The CDR3 totals 13 residues. The CDR3, as DNA: TGCGCCAGCAGCCTCAACCCCTCGGATGGCTACACCTTC. Amino acids: CASSLNPSDGYTF.

The rearrangement joins TRBV5-1 to TRBJ1-1; D gene unclear. The CDR3 is 14 residues long. The V and J ends lost 0 bases and 4 bases respectively, with 10 bases between them. Germline CDR1 reads SGHRS; CDR2 reads YFSETQ. The CDR3 protein is CASSLAWGGTEAFF. The CDR3 DNA follows: TGCGCCAGCAGCTTGGCCTGGGGAGGCACTGAAGCTTTCTTT. The full variable domain, completed using reference TRBV5-1 and TRBJ1-1, is KAGVTQTPRYLIKTRGQQVTLSCSPISGHRSVSWYQQTPGQGLQFLFEYFSETQRNKGNFPGRFSGRQFSNSRSEMNVSTLELGDSALYLCASSLAWGGTEAFFGQGTRLTVV.

V usage is TRBV6-4 and J usage is TRBJ2-2, with D maybe TRBD2 (5 bases). Germline V gives CDR1 MRHNA, CDR2 SNTAGT. V lost 0 bases and J lost 4, with 12 bases in between. The CDR3 loop spans 16 amino acids. CDR3 residues: CASSDSGHGGTGELFF. DNA of the CDR3: TGTGCCAGCAGTGACTCGGGTCACGGAGGCACCGGGGAGCTGTTTTTT.

This clone was recorded once. The chain carries TRBV5-6 and TRBJ1-1, with D uncertain. The germline gives CDR1 SGHDT, CDR2 YYEEEE. The ends were cut back, 4 bases at V and 0 bases at J, with 10 bases in the middle. This CDR3 contains 14 residues. Here the CDR3 reads CASSLQPLNTEAFF. The CDR3 bases are TGTGCCAGCAGCCTTCAGCCATTGAACACTGAAGCTTTCTTT.

The rearrangement joins TRBV25-1 to TRBJ1-1; unclear D gene. This CDR3 contains 12 residues. Germline lookup yields CDR1 MGHDK and CDR2 SYGVNS. Between the trimmed V and J ends, which lost 2 bases and 4 bases, there was a span of 5 bases. The CDR3 protein is CASSERGTEAFF. DNA for the CDR3: TGTGCCAGCAGTGAACGGGGCACTGAAGCTTTCTTT. Complete variable domain (other parts from reference TRBV25-1 and TRBJ1-1): EADIYQTPRYLVIGTGKKITLECSQTMGHDKMYWYQQDPGMELHLIHYSYGVNSTEKGDLSSESTVSRIRTEHFPLTLESARPSHTSQYLCASSERGTEAFFGQGTRLTVV.

The chain carries TRBV14 and TRBJ2-3; 11 positions agree with TRBD2. Germline CDR1 and CDR2: SGHDN and FVKESK. The CDR3 consists of 16 residues. After removal of 3 bases from V and 4 bases from J, the junction contained 6 bases not matched to a gene. CDR3 region: CASSQIAGGPADTQYF. The CDR3 bases are TGTGCCAGCAGCCAGATAGCGGGAGGGCCCGCAGATACGCAGTATTTT. Full variable domain (remainder filled in from reference TRBV14 and TRBJ2-3): EAGVTQFPSHSVIEKGQTVTLRCDPISGHDNLYWYRRVMGKEIKFLLHFVKESKQDESGMPNNRFLAERTGGTYSTLKVQPAELEDSGVYFCASSQIAGGPADTQYFGPGTRLTVL.

The chain joins TRBV6-9 to TRBJ2-1, with D hard to call. CDR1 is MNHGY, CDR2 SVAAGI, per germline. The CDR3 contains 13 residues. V was shortened by 5 bases and J by 1 base, with 6 bases between the two germline ends. The CDR3 reads CASSEGSYNEQFF. The CDR3 nucleotides are TGTGCCAGCAGTGAAGGGTCCTACAATGAGCAGTTCTTC.

This clone was observed a few times. V usage is TRBV6-1 and J usage is TRBJ2-6; D may be TRBD2 (5 bases). V shed 4 bases and J shed 1 base, with 8 bases lying between them. Germline CDR1 MNHNS, CDR2 SASEGT. The CDR3 covers 15 residues. CDR3 residues: CASSAEVSGANVLTF. The CDR3 nucleotides are TGTGCCAGCAGTGCGGAGGTTTCTGGGGCCAACGTCCTGACTTTC.

The chain has TRBV25-1 and TRBJ1-6; maybe TRBD1 (5 bases). Germline loops: CDR1 MGHDK, CDR2 SYGVNS. V lost 8 bases, J lost 3 bases, and 11 bases lay in between. The CDR3 contains 14 residues. The CDR3 coding sequence is TGTGCCAGCGGCCCGGGGCTCTATAATTCACCCCTCCACTTT. Protein: CASGPGLYNSPLHF.

This clone was seen more than once but under ten times. V is TRBV18 and J is TRBJ2-3, with TRBD2 matching over 8 bases. In germline, CDR1 is KGHSH, CDR2 LQKENI. The ends lost 2 bases at V and 3 bases at J; junction bases unmatched: 7. The CDR3 runs to 16 residues. Here the CDR3 reads CASSPSGGAGTDTQYF. CDR3 nucleotides: TGTGCCAGCTCACCATCCGGGGGGGCCGGGACAGATACGCAGTATTTT.

The chain employs TRBV9 and TRBJ2-5, with 12 bases matching TRBD2. The J call could be wrong; TRBJ2-7 is a better fit for the DNA end. This CDR3 has 16 residues. CDR1 is SGDLS and CDR2 is YYNGEE in the germline V gene. CDR3 sequence (DNA): TGTGCCAGCAGTGGGGGCCTAGCGGGAGGGTCTGGCGAGCAGTACTTC. This codes for CASSGGLAGGSGEQYF.

For this clone: The junction departs from the called germline gene at one end, perhaps through a read error. CDR3 region: CSSSPGTSGSGETQYF. CDR3 nucleotide sequence: TGTTCCAGTAGTCCTGGGACTAGCGGGAGCGGGGAGACCCAGTACTTC. The chain recombines TRBV19 with TRBJ2-5; 14 bases are shared with TRBD2. The CDR3 length is 16 residues. The germline V gene encodes CDR1 LNHDA and CDR2 SQIVND (reference sequence).

The gene calls are TRBV4-1 and TRBJ1-2; D unclear. The germline V gene has CDR1 MGHRA and CDR2 YSYEKL. V lost 3 bases and J lost 2, with 13 bases in between. The CDR3 sequence is 15 residues long. In DNA, the CDR3 is TGCGCCAGCAGCCAGTTTACCGGGTCGAACTATGGCTACACCTTC. This codes for CASSQFTGSNYGYTF.

The rearrangement joins TRBV6-1 to TRBJ2-2; D uncertain. CDR1 and CDR2 from the germline V gene are MNHNS and SASEGT. The CDR3 length is 14 residues. V was shortened by 5 bases and J by 2 bases, with 9 bases between the two germline ends. The CDR3 nucleotides read TGTGCCAGCAGTCCTAGACCCAACACCGGGGAGCTGTTTTTT. It codes for CASSPRPNTGELFF.

This chain uses TRBV9 with TRBJ2-5; 12 bases are shared with TRBD1. The V segment lost 4 bases and the J segment 1 base; nucleotides outside the gene matches: 17. Germline V gives CDR1 SGDLS, CDR2 YYNGEE. This CDR3 has 20 amino acids. CDR3 in amino acids: CASSITPGQGAGFVQETQYF. DNA for the CDR3: TGTGCCAGCAGCATAACACCGGGACAGGGGGCGGGGTTCGTCCAAGAGACCCAGTACTTC.

As concerns this clone: This likely comes from a read error, as the CDR3 has no conserved phenylalanine or tryptophan at its end. The DNA is left out, because the CDR3 cannot be placed on it with certainty; the CDR3 is given as TCRdb lists it. The V gene is TRBV19, the J gene TRBJ1-2. Germline lookup yields CDR1 LNHDA and CDR2 SQIVND (reference sequence). The CDR3 is 11 amino acids in total, end residues counted. This CDR3 reads CASSMLRTINL.

This clone appeared a few times. The chain combines TRBV5-1 with TRBJ1-2; TRBD1 agrees at 11 bases. Per the germline V gene, CDR1 is SGHRS and CDR2 is YFSETQ. The CDR3 spans 17 residues. Trimming took 9 bases from V and 7 from J; bases not matched to a gene: 20. This chain's CDR3 is CATPFRDRGEKECGYTF. DNA of the CDR3: TGCGCCACACCTTTTAGGGACAGGGGGGAGAAGGAGTGTGGCTACACCTTC.

The chain recombines TRBV21-1 with TRBJ2-3. TRBV21-1 is described as a pseudogene. The CDR3 consists of 11 residues. The CDR3, as DNA: TGTGCCAGCGGAAGCACAGATACGCAGTATTTT. Its protein product is CASGSTDTQYF.

This chain connects TRBV6-5 to TRBJ2-1, with 7 nucleotides matching TRBD2. Germline CDR1 MNHEY, CDR2 SVGAGI. This CDR3 spans 15 amino acids. J lost 9 bases, V lost 0 bases, and 8 bases had no gene match. CDR3 nucleotides: TGTGCCAGCAGTTACTCGGAGGGAGGGCCATCTGAGCAGTTCTTC. Residues: CASSYSEGGPSEQFF.

The chain links TRBV5-1 to TRBJ2-7; no firm D call. Germline loops: CDR1 SGHRS, CDR2 YFSETQ. The CDR3 sequence is 14 residues long. V gave up 3 bases and J gave up 3 bases, with 13 bases separating them. The DNA of the CDR3 is TGCGCCAGCAGCTCCGGCGCGCGGATCTACGAGCAGTACTTC. Translated, it gives CASSSGARIYEQYF.

CDR3 bases: TGTGCCATCTGTATACCCGGGATAGCGGGGACCTCCTACGAGCAGTACTTC. Protein: CAICIPGIAGTSYEQYF. This rearrangement joins TRBV27 to TRBJ2-7; TRBD2 matches 8 bases. CDR3 length: 17 amino acids. V shed 10 bases, J shed 0 bases, and the junction held 17 bases outside the gene matches. The germline V gene has CDR1 MNHEY and CDR2 SMNVEV (reference sequence).

This sequence joins TRBV29-1 and TRBJ2-2; no clear D. V lost 5 bases and J 1 base, leaving 8 bases between the germline ends. There are 13 residues in the CDR3. Per the germline V gene, CDR1 is SQVTM and CDR2 is ANQGSEA. The CDR3 region has the DNA TGCAGCGTTTTCGACGGGAACACCGGGGAGCTGTTTTTT. As protein: CSVFDGNTGELFF.

The chain combines TRBV9 with TRBJ2-1; 8 bases line up with TRBD2. Germline V gene sequence: CDR1 SGDLS, CDR2 YYNGEE. This CDR3 spans 15 amino acids. V dropped 7 bases and J dropped 2; count of bases not matched to a gene: 8. The CDR3 DNA reads TGTGCCAGCGGCGACGGGGGGGAAGCCTACAATGAGCAGTTCTTC. The encoded protein is CASGDGGEAYNEQFF.